This entry concerns a single TCR beta chain. Its antigen is not identified. The PCR used 60 Vbeta and 13 Jbeta primers. Here immunoSEQ multiplex PCR was the method, and the copy in TCRdb shows in-frame clones only, minus some. The sample has some 200,000 clones, roughly 84% seen once. This sample was taken from a study of cytomegalovirus exposure and HLA in healthy donors. General study points: Earlier findings revealed that most TCR beta V segments proved productive either about 87% or about 30% of the time. The authors later linked a missense DCLRE1C variant to TCR beta V- and J-gene trimming.

Unrecorded immune exposures were likely, despite nominal health at sampling. The length of the CDR3 is 16 residues. The germline gives CDR1 SGDLS, CDR2 YYNGEE. V dropped 0 bases and J dropped 2 bases, with 14 bases sitting between them. Material: PBMCs. This chain connects TRBV9 to TRBJ1-2; TRBD1 is a possible D gene (5 bases). The sequence came from a woman aged 45-65 years in good health and CMV-seropositive. The chain's CDR3 is CASSVGGGTINYGYTF. CDR3 coding DNA: TGTGCCAGCAGCGTAGGGGGAGGGACGATAAACTATGGCTACACCTTC.